This T cell receptor (beta chain) was obtained from a study of T cell clonality in common variable immunodeficiency. The V end was cut by 5 bases, the J end by 3 bases, with 14 bases between. The germline V gene encodes CDR1 DFQATT and CDR2 SNEGSKA (reference sequence). CDR3 length equals 13 residues. This clone was detected many times. Sequencing ends 3 residues short of the CDR3 end; the germline J gene provides the rest. Sequencing was performed with immunoSEQ multiplex PCR; in TCRdb, only in-frame clones are kept and a portion is missing. Listed for the sample are more than 65,000 clones, none seen a single time.

The chain carries TRBV20-1 and TRBJ2-7; D is perhaps TRBD1 (5 bases). Sequencing used peripheral blood mononuclear cells. The receptor was derived from a person aged 18-70 years in good health. The DNA read from the CDR3 is TGCAGTGCTCCCAGGCCAGGGAACTACGAG. Translated: CSAPRPGNYE. Given in full, the CDR3 is CSAPRPGNYEQYF.